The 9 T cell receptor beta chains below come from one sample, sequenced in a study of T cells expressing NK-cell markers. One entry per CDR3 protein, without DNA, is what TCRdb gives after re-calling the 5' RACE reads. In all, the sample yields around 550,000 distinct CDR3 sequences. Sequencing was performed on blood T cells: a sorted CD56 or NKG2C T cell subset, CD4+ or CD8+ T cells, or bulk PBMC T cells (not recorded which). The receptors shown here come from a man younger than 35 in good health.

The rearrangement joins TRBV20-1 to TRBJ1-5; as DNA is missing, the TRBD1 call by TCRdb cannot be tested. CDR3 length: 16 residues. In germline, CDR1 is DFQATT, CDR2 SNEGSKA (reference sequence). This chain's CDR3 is CSAMPGAGSSNQPQHF.

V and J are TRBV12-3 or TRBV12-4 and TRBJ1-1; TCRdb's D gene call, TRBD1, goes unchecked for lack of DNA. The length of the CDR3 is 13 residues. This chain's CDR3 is CASSGTGDAEAFF.

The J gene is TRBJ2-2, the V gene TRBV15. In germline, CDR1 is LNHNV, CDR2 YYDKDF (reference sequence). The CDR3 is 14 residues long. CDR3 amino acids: CATTREPNTGELFF.

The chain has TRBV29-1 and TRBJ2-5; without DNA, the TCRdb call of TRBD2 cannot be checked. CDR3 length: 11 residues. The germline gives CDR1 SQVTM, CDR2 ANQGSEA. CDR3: CSVQGRGTQYF.

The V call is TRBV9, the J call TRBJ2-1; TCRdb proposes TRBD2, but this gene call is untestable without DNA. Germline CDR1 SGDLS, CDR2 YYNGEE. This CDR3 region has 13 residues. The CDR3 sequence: CASSGRLQNEQFF.

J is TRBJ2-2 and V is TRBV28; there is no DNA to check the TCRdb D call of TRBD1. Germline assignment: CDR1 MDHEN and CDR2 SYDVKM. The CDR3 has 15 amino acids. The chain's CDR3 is CASSTGGTNTGELFF.

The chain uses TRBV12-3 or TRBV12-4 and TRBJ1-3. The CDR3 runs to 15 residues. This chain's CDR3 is CASSLIGMAGNTIYF.

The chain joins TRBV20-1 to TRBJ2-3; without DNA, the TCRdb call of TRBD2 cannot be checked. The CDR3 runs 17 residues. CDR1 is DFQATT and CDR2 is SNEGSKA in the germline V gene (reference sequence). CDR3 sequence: CSALPGLAGGRTDTQYF.

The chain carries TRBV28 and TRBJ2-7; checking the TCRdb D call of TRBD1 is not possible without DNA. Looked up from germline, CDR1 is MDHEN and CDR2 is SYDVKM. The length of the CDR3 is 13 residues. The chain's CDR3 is CASSLGTLNEQYF.